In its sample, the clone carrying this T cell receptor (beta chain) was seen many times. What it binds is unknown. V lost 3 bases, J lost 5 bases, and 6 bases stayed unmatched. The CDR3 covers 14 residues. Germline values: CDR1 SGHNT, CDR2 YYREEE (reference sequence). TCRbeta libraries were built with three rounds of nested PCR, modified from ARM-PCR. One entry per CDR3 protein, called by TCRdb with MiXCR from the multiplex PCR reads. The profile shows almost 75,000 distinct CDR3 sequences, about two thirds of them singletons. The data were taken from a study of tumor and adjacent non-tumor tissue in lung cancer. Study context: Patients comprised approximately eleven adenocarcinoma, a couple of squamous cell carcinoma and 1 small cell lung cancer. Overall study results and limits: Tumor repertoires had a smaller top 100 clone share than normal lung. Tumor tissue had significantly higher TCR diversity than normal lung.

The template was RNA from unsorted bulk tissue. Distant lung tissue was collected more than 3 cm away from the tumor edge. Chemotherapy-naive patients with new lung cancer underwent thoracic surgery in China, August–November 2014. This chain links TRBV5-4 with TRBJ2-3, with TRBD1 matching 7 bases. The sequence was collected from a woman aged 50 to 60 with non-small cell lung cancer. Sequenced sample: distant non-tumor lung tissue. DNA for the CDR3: TGTGCCAGCAGCTATGGACAGGTGGGAGATACGCAGTATTTT. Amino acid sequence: CASSYGQVGDTQYF.